This T cell receptor beta chain was identified during a study of radiation and T cells in renal cell carcinoma (dated by TCRdb to 2018 to 2020). For the wider study: The samples were obtained from a clinical trial, where primary renal cell carcinomas were treated with 15 Gy stereotactic body radiation therapy and then removed by nephrectomy 4 weeks afterward. Across all 50 or so samples, under 5 million unique CDR3 nucleotide sequences, encoding 2.5 million to 3 million unique CDR3 amino acid sequences, were identified. In total, 50 or so samples underwent TCR beta sequencing: roughly 26 tumors plus 27 peripheral blood samples.

The investigation overall reported the following: Because pretreatment tumor biopsies were not available, the study could not determine whether clonotypes were already present within the tumor at baseline. An increase in top tumor clonotypes in blood was observed from baseline to 2 weeks post-radiation, followed by contraction by 4 weeks, which was taken to suggest transient expansion of tumor-resident clones. Dynamics of the blood repertoire were not tracked past 4 weeks after treatment. Effects of radiation dose or scheduling on the TCR repertoire could not be addressed with the single-armed trial design.

Ends trimmed: V by 4 bases, J by 1 base; bases unmatched to a gene: 4. As encoded in the germline V gene, CDR1 is SGHTA while CDR2 is FQGNSA. Measured from the cysteine to the phenylalanine, the CDR3 is 15 residues long. Only the CDR3 part of the read is kept: 45 bases, read in frame from the first base. TCR beta libraries were generated from genomic DNA with the immunoSEQ kit, following the manufacturer's recommendations. For library preparation, a first multiplex PCR was performed with proprietary primers, followed by a second PCR in which unique barcodes were added, and bead cleanups were performed after each round. Each sample batch included a kit-provided positive control reaction and a negative control reaction. The final libraries underwent checking on an Agilent 4200 TapeStation D1000 ScreenTape, volumetric pooling, and quantification by qPCR. An Illumina NextSeq500 fitted with a MidOutput 150-cycle cartridge performed the sequencing, running 156 Read1 cycles and 15 Index1 cycles with the kit's custom primers. The pooled library was loaded at approximately 0.96 pM, and approximately 19% PhiX control was spiked in. As for the original processing: Vendor-processed data were analyzed in R, and a clonotype was defined as all T cells sharing the same CDR3 nucleotide sequence. For clone abundance analyses, frequencies were normalized to the 10,000 most abundant clones in each sample. Public T cell clones, which averaged fewer than five per sample, were removed prior to analysis. An abundance difference of at least 32-fold between compartments was the criterion for calling clonotypes tumor-enriched or baseline blood-enriched. Clonotypes expanded or contracted between blood time points were identified with a beta-binomial differential abundance model. Tumor-blood repertoire similarity was measured with the Baroni-Urbani and Buser coefficient, and group comparisons used two-tailed Wilcoxon tests in R. TCRdb stores this immuneACCESS table with in-frame sequences only. Part of the clones is absent; in the studies checked, under half of the shortfall reflects unresolved V genes, and no reason is known for the rest. V and J calls and clone size come straight from that table; D and trimming were deduced from the DNA. Recorded for this sample are approximately 110,000 clones; about four fifths of them occurred a single time. The ten largest clonotypes hold around 3% of the sample.

The sample's time point label, decoded: baseline pretreatment blood. The treatment or condition label of this sample denotes: 15 Gy SBRT to primary tumor, nephrectomy 4 weeks later. To follow tumor-enriched clonotypes, peripheral blood was collected serially from radiation-treated patients at baseline and again at 2 weeks and 4 weeks after SBRT. All patients had renal cell carcinoma with clear cell pathology. Genomic DNA for TCR sequencing was prepared using the QIAamp DNA Blood Mini Kit (Qiagen). The analyses included just those samples that passed every quality control check. Notes on this clone: Its antigen is currently not known. It has no much larger one-base neighbor in the sample; base qualities were not kept.

Sample: blood, taken from a patient whose treatment included radiotherapy and nephrectomy. The clonotype originates from a woman in her fifties or sixties with renal cell carcinoma. The chain couples TRBV7-2 to TRBJ2-7; TRBD1 matches 10 bases in the middle. At the DNA level, the sequence is TGTGCCAGCAGCTATAGGACAGGGGGGTCCTACGAGCAGTACTTC. It translates to CASSYRTGGSYEQYF.